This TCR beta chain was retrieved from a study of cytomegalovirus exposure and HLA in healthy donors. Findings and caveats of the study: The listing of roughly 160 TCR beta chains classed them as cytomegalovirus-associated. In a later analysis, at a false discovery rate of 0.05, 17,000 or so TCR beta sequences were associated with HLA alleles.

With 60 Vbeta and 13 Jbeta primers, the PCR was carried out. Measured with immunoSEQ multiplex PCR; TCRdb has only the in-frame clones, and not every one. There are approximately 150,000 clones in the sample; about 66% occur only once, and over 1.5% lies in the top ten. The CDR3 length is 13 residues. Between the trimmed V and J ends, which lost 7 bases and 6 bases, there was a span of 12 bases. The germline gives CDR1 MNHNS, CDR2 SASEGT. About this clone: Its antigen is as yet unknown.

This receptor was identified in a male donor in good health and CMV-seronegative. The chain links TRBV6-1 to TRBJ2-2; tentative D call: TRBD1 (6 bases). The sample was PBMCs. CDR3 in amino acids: CASTDSLAGELFF. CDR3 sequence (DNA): TGTGCCAGCACGGACAGCCTTGCCGGGGAGCTGTTTTTT.